This record concerns one TCR beta chain sequence. The junction had 9 bases not matched to a gene; V was cut back by 8 bases and J by 2 bases. Germline assignment: CDR1 SGHKS and CDR2 YYEKEE (reference sequence). The CDR3 contains 14 residues. This sample is drawn from a study of T-cell memory formation after mild COVID-19. TCRdb reprocessed the 5' RACE reads with MiXCR, giving one entry per CDR3 protein. The sample lists about 290,000 distinct CDR3 sequences; roughly 15% were seen once. This chain connects TRBV5-5 to TRBJ2-7; 8 positions agree with TRBD1. Sequenced: PBMCs or a T cell subset sorted from them (not recorded which). The sequence came from a young man who had mild COVID-19 (a few samples of this study predate the infection). Cell type and time point are not known. The CDR3 DNA reads TGTGCCAGTAACAAACCGGGACAGGCCTACGAGCAGTACTTC. It encodes CASNKPGQAYEQYF.